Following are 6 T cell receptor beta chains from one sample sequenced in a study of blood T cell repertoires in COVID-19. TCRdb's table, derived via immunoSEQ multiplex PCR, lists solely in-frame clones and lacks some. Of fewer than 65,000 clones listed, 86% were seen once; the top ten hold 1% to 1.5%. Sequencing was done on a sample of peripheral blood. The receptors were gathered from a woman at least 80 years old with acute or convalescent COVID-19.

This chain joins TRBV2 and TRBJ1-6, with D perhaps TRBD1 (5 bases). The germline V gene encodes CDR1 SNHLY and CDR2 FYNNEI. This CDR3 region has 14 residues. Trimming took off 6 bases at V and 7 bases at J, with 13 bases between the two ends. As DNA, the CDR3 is TGTGCCAGCAGGCGGGGGAATGTGAATTCACCCCTCCACTTT. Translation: CASRRGNVNSPLHF.

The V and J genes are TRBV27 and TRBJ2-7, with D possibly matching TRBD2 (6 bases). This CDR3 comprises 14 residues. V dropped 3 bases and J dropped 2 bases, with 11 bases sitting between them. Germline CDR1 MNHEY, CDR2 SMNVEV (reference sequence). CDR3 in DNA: TGTGCCAGCAGTTTTTCTGCGGGACCCTACGAGCAGTACTTC. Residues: CASSFSAGPYEQYF.

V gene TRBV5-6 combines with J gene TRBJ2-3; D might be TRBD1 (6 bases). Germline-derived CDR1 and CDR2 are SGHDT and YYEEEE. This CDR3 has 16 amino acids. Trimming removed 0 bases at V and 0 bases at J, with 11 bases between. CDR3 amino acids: CASSLAFGQSTDTQYF. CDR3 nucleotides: TGTGCCAGCAGCTTGGCATTCGGACAGAGCACAGATACGCAGTATTTT.

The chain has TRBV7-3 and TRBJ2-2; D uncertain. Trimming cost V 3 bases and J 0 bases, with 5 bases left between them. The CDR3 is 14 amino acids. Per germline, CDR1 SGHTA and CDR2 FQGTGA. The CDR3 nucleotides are TGTGCCAGCAGCTTTCTAGCGAACACCGGGGAGCTGTTTTTT. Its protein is CASSFLANTGELFF.

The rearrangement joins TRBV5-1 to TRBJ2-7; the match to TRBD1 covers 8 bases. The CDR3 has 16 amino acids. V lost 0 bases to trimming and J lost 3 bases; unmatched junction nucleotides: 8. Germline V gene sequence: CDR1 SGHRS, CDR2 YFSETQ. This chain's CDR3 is CASSLGPSGGNYEQYF. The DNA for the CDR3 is TGCGCCAGCAGCTTGGGTCCCTCAGGGGGCAACTACGAGCAGTACTTC.

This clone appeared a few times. The CDR3 sequence: CASSQSAGSGGVEAFF. The CDR3 nucleotides read TGTGCCAGCTCACAATCTGCGGGGAGCGGTGGAGTGGAAGCTTTCTTT. J is TRBJ1-1 and V is TRBV18; unclear D gene. Germline V gives CDR1 KGHSH, CDR2 LQKENI. Trimming shortened V by 4 bases and J by 8 bases, and 23 bases separated the two germline ends. The CDR3 extends over 16 amino acids.